The next 30 T cell receptor beta chains were all read from a single sample in a study of blood T cell repertoires in COVID-19. The table came from immunoSEQ multiplex PCR; TCRdb's copy has only in-frame clones and leaves some out. The data contain about 200,000 clones, around 82% of them singletons. The sample comprised peripheral blood. Receptors were obtained from a human donor in a cohort sampled during active COVID-19.

The chain carries TRBV6-5 and TRBJ2-3; TRBD2 matches at 12 bases. V lost 2 bases and J lost 3; bases outside the gene matches: 3. This CDR3 has 16 amino acids. In germline, CDR1 is MNHEY, CDR2 SVGAGI. CDR3 sequence (DNA): TGTGCCAGCAGTTACGATGGGACTAGCGGGACAGATACGCAGTATTTT. This gives the protein CASSYDGTSGTDTQYF.

This chain uses TRBV10-2 with TRBJ1-1; TRBD1 aligns across 12 bases. CDR3 length: 19 residues. The germline V gene encodes CDR1 WSHSY and CDR2 SAAADI. Trimming took 0 bases from V and 1 from J; bases not matched to a gene: 9. The CDR3 protein is CASSESRGTGGLGNTEAFF. CDR3 bases: TGCGCCAGCAGTGAGTCGAGGGGGACAGGGGGCCTGGGGAACACTGAAGCTTTCTTT.

This clone was seen once. The rearrangement joins TRBV5-8 to TRBJ2-7; 9 bases agree with TRBD1. The CDR3 is made up of 13 amino acids. The germline V gene encodes CDR1 SGHTS and CDR2 YDEGEE. The ends lost 4 bases at V and 3 bases at J; junction bases unmatched: 2. CDR3 DNA sequence: TGTGCCAGCAGCGAGACAGGGGGCTACGAGCAGTACTTC. This sequence encodes CASSETGGYEQYF.

The count of this clone is one. The rearrangement uses TRBV24-1 and TRBJ2-3; 10 nucleotides line up with TRBD1. This CDR3 spans 15 amino acids. From germline, CDR1 is KGHDR and CDR2 SFDVKD. With 4 bases clipped from V and 5 bases from J, the junction kept 5 bases outside the gene matches. CDR3 sequence (DNA): TGTGCCACCAGTGACACCGGGACAGGGGAAGATACGCAGTATTTT. Amino acid sequence: CATSDTGTGEDTQYF.

The V call is TRBV6-4, the J call TRBJ1-1; 7 nucleotides line up with TRBD1. CDR1 is MRHNA and CDR2 is SNTAGT in the germline V gene. The V segment lost 3 bases and the J segment 5 bases; nucleotides outside the gene matches: 3. CDR3 size: 13 residues. CDR3 sequence: CASSEAGGTEAFF. The CDR3 DNA is TGTGCCAGCAGTGAAGCAGGGGGTACTGAAGCTTTCTTT.

CDR3 loop: CASSTAFGTDNEKLFF. CDR3 sequence (DNA): TGCGCCAGCAGCACCGCCTTCGGGACAGATAATGAAAAACTGTTTTTT. The J gene is TRBJ1-4, the V gene TRBV5-1; TRBD1 agrees at 7 bases. The CDR3 has 16 amino acids. Germline CDR1 reads SGHRS; CDR2 reads YFSETQ. With 4 bases clipped from V and 4 bases from J, the junction kept 10 bases outside the gene matches.

The chain employs TRBV7-9 and TRBJ1-5; D perhaps matches TRBD1 (5 bases). The V end was cut by 8 bases, the J end by 3 bases, with 14 bases between. This CDR3 has 14 residues. CDR1 and CDR2 (germline): SEHNR, FQNEAQ (reference sequence). CDR3 sequence (DNA): TGTGCCAGCGCCCGGGGGGGGGTCAATCAGCCCCAGCATTTT. This codes for CASARGGVNQPQHF. Filled out from reference TRBV7-9 and TRBJ1-5, the complete variable domain reads DTGVSQNPRHKITKRGQNVTFRCDPISEHNRLYWYRQTLGQGPEFLTYFQNEAQLEKSRLLSDRFSAERPKGSFSTLEIQRTEQGDSAMYLCASARGGVNQPQHFGDGTRLSIL.

The chain is built from TRBV9 and TRBJ2-7; no definite D call. Per germline, CDR1 SGDLS and CDR2 YYNGEE. The CDR3 covers 14 residues. The V gene lost 4 bases and the J gene lost 0 bases, with 11 bases spanning the gap. The CDR3 region is CASSLDTLSYEQYF. The CDR3 region has the DNA TGTGCCAGCAGCCTAGACACCCTCTCCTACGAGCAGTACTTC.

CDR3 region: CASSLDRGQPQHF. The CDR3 DNA follows: TGTGCCAGCAGCTTAGACAGGGGACAGCCCCAGCATTTT. The rearrangement links TRBV7-9 to TRBJ1-5, with TRBD1 matching 7 bases. Germline CDR1 is SEHNR and CDR2 is FQNEAQ (reference sequence). V dropped 1 base and J dropped 7; count of bases not matched to a gene: 1. The CDR3 is 13 residues long.

This clone has only a few counts. The rearrangement links TRBV7-6 to TRBJ2-2; a weak D match, TRBD2 (6 bases). CDR3 length: 13 residues. CDR1 and CDR2 from the germline V gene are SGHVS and FNYEAQ. Trimming removed 3 bases from V and 6 bases from J, with 8 bases in between. For the CDR3, the DNA is TGTGCCAGCAGCTTGGGGGAGGCCGGGGAGCTGTTTTTT. Translating it yields CASSLGEAGELFF.

V and J are TRBV11-2 and TRBJ1-3; D is undetermined. CDR1 and CDR2 (germline): SGHAT, FQNNGV. CDR3 size: 16 residues. V lost 5 bases and J 0 bases, leaving 14 bases between the germline ends. The chain's CDR3 is CASSVRREPSGNTIYF. Here the CDR3 DNA reads TGTGCCAGCAGCGTCCGCCGAGAGCCCTCTGGAAACACCATATATTTT. The variable domain in full, completed from reference TRBV11-2 and TRBJ1-3, reads EAGVAQSPRYKIIEKRQSVAFWCNPISGHATLYWYQQILGQGPKLLIQFQNNGVVDDSQLPKDRFSAERLKGVDSTLKIQPAKLEDSAVYLCASSVRREPSGNTIYFGEGSWLTVV.

The chain recombines TRBV20-1 with TRBJ2-7; D unclear. Germline V lookup: CDR1 DFQATT, CDR2 SNEGSKA (reference sequence). This CDR3 comprises 11 residues. Trimming took off 3 bases at V and 6 bases at J, with 9 bases between the two ends. CDR3 bases: TGCAGTGCTAGGACCGGGTTCGAGCAGTACTTC. The encoded protein is CSARTGFEQYF.

The rearrangement uses TRBV19 and TRBJ2-1; 7 nucleotides align to TRBD2. V shed 5 bases and J 0 bases; nucleotides not matched to a gene: 10. The CDR3 runs 17 residues. Germline CDR1 reads LNHDA; CDR2 reads SQIVND (reference sequence). The CDR3 spells CASSQRERGFSYNEQFF. CDR3 in DNA: TGTGCCAGTAGTCAAAGGGAGCGGGGATTCTCCTACAATGAGCAGTTCTTC.

The CDR3 DNA sequence: TGTGCCAGCAGCCGCCCGACAATAGCCAAAAACATTCAGTACTTC. It codes for CASSRPTIAKNIQYF. J is TRBJ2-4 and V is TRBV7-9; D remains ambiguous. V lost 5 bases, J lost 0 bases, and 11 bases lay in between. The CDR3 is 15 residues long. Germline CDR1 is SEHNR and CDR2 is FQNEAQ (reference sequence).

The chain carries TRBV6-1 and TRBJ1-5; no clear D gene. The ends were cut back, 2 bases at V and 5 bases at J, with 13 bases in the middle. CDR3 length equals 15 residues. Germline V gives CDR1 MNHNS, CDR2 SASEGT. This CDR3 is CASSESLGLDQPQHF. CDR3 nucleotide sequence: TGTGCCAGCAGTGAAAGTCTAGGCCTCGATCAGCCCCAGCATTTT.

The chain couples TRBV6-5 to TRBJ1-4, with D unresolved. The V end lost 6 bases, the J end lost 2 bases, and 7 bases lay between the germline ends. The CDR3 has 13 residues. Germline lookup yields CDR1 MNHEY and CDR2 SVGAGI. CDR3 in DNA: TGTGCCAGCAGGGAGTCCACTAATGAAAAACTGTTTTTT. It specifies CASRESTNEKLFF.

The gene calls are TRBV7-8 and TRBJ2-1; TRBD2 aligns across 14 bases. Germline CDR1 SGHVS, CDR2 FQNEAQ. The CDR3 length is 17 residues. V dropped 8 bases and J dropped 7; count of bases not matched to a gene: 13. In DNA, the CDR3 is TGTGCCAGCCGAAGTGGGTCGACTAGCGGGAGGGGGAATGAGCAGTTCTTC. This sequence encodes CASRSGSTSGRGNEQFF.

This clone turned up a few times. The chain is built from TRBV6-5 and TRBJ2-1, with 7 positions matching TRBD2. CDR1 and CDR2 from the germline V gene are MNHEY and SVGAGI. CDR3 length equals 11 residues. J gave up 9 bases and V 6 bases, and 2 bases lay outside the gene matches. The CDR3 is CASSWGGEQFF. DNA of the CDR3: TGTGCCAGCAGCTGGGGGGGTGAGCAGTTCTTC.

The CDR3, as DNA: TGTGCCAGCAGCCTCAGGACAGGGACCATGAACACTGAAGCTTTCTTT. Protein sequence: CASSLRTGTMNTEAFF. The chain combines TRBV4-2 with TRBJ1-1; 8 bases align to TRBD1. This CDR3 spans 16 amino acids. Trimming took 4 bases from V and 0 from J; bases not matched to a gene: 7. Germline V gives CDR1 LGHNA, CDR2 YNFKEQ.

The genes are TRBV18 and TRBJ2-2; D might be TRBD2 (7 bases). V lost 2 bases and J lost 5, with 12 bases in between. The V gene's germline CDR1 is KGHSH and CDR2 LQKENI. CDR3 length: 15 residues. Written as DNA, the CDR3 is TGTGCCAGCTCACCAGCGGGGGCAGAAACCGGGGAGCTGTTTTTT. Amino acids: CASSPAGAETGELFF.

The chain recombines TRBV7-2 with TRBJ1-1; weak D call: TRBD1 (5 bases). CDR3 length: 15 amino acids. Per the germline V gene, CDR1 is SGHTA and CDR2 is FQGNSA. With 7 bases removed from V and 1 base from J, the gap between germline ends came to 16 bases. The DNA of the CDR3 is TGTGCCAGCACATACGGGGGTGGGCAGAACACTGAAGCTTTCTTT. It encodes CASTYGGGQNTEAFF.

The chain combines TRBV6-2 or TRBV6-3 with TRBJ1-5; D is possibly TRBD1 (6 bases). V lost 5 bases, J lost 4 bases, and 18 bases lay in between. Looked up from germline, CDR1 is MNHEY and CDR2 is SVGEGT. The length of the CDR3 is 16 residues. CDR3 DNA sequence: TGTGCCAGCAGTCCCCGCCGACAGGCCCTAAATCAGCCCCAGCATTTT. Translated: CASSPRRQALNQPQHF.

This sequence joins TRBV11-2 and TRBJ1-2, with 8 nucleotides matching TRBD1. The CDR3 runs 16 residues. Germline loops: CDR1 SGHAT, CDR2 FQNNGV. The V gene end was trimmed by 6 bases and the J gene end by 1 base; junction bases not matched to a gene: 10. CDR3 nucleotides: TGTGCCAGCAGAAAATCCGGGACAGGCCTTAACTATGGCTACACCTTC. Translation: CASRKSGTGLNYGYTF.

This chain links TRBV7-2 with TRBJ1-2, with 8 bases matching TRBD1. The CDR3 extends over 14 amino acids. V was pared by 1 base and J by 8 bases, with 6 bases of the junction left unmatched. Germline lookup yields CDR1 SGHTA and CDR2 FQGNSA. The CDR3 DNA reads as TGTGCCAGCAGCTTAGGGTGGACAGGGTCCGGCTACACCTTC. This encodes CASSLGWTGSGYTF.

This chain links TRBV28 with TRBJ2-7, with 8 bases aligning to TRBD1. The ends lost 6 bases at V and 5 bases at J; junction bases unmatched: 3. The CDR3 consists of 12 residues. Germline V gene lookup returns CDR1 MDHEN and CDR2 SYDVKM. CDR3: CASRQGADEQYF. For the CDR3, the DNA is TGTGCCAGCAGGCAGGGGGCGGACGAGCAGTACTTC.

This rearrangement joins TRBV5-1 to TRBJ2-3, with no clear D. Germline values: CDR1 SGHRS, CDR2 YFSETQ. The CDR3 sequence is 15 residues long. The V gene lost 5 bases and the J gene lost 2 bases, with 15 bases spanning the gap. The CDR3 DNA is TGCGCCAGCAGTCTTAGTACTCCATCCACAGATACGCAGTATTTT. Its protein is CASSLSTPSTDTQYF.

This clone was recorded only once. Here the CDR3 reads CASSYSFTGETQYF. The CDR3 DNA follows: TGTGCCAGCAGCTATAGCTTCACAGGGGAGACCCAGTACTTC. The chain recombines TRBV11-2 with TRBJ2-5; D is perhaps TRBD1 (6 bases). Trimming stripped 4 bases from V and 5 bases from J, with 14 bases between. The CDR3 spans 14 residues. Looked up from germline, CDR1 is SGHAT and CDR2 is FQNNGV.

The chain employs TRBV11-1 and TRBJ1-6; D remains ambiguous. CDR1 and CDR2 from the germline V gene are SGHAT and FQDESV (reference sequence). The CDR3 totals 16 residues. V was pared by 4 bases and J by 8 bases, with 18 bases between. The CDR3: CASSWRTGFEHSPLHF. CDR3 coding DNA: TGTGCCAGCAGCTGGAGGACCGGGTTTGAGCATTCACCCCTCCACTTT.

The V call is TRBV11-2, the J call TRBJ2-2, with D uncertain. Germline CDR1 SGHAT, CDR2 FQNNGV. V was pared by 4 bases and J by 6 bases, with 9 bases between. CDR3 length: 13 residues. The CDR3 sequence is CASSSSSSGELFF. CDR3 bases: TGTGCCAGCAGCTCGAGCTCATCCGGGGAGCTGTTTTTT.

This chain connects TRBV6-6 to TRBJ1-5, with D maybe TRBD1 (5 bases). Trimming shortened V by 6 bases and J by 7 bases, and 13 bases separated the two germline ends. This CDR3 is 13 amino acids long. Per the germline V gene, CDR1 is MNHNY and CDR2 is SVGAGI (reference sequence). The DNA of the CDR3 is TGTGCCAGCAGACCGACAGTGATCCAGCCCCAGCATTTT. This gives the protein CASRPTVIQPQHF.